The sequence of this TCR beta chain was determined in a study of CD8+ T cells in alopecia areata. Study results and limitations: Lesional scalp, especially alopecia totalis/universalis, showed higher clonality than normal scalp.

This clone was seen a few times. Its antigen is undetermined. RNA extraction was followed by reverse transcription into cDNA, which acted as the sequencing template. Measured with immunoSEQ multiplex PCR; TCRdb has only the in-frame clones, and not every one. Seen here are tens of thousands of clones, approximately 58% observed once, and the top ten hold 40%. Trimming took off 4 bases at V and 3 bases at J, with 20 bases between the two ends. Germline V CDR1 and CDR2: SGHNT, YYREEE (reference sequence). The CDR3 totals 17 residues. Source material: NKG2D-high CD8+ T cells sorted from blood. This clonotype was sampled from a human donor with alopecia areata. The V and J genes are TRBV5-4 and TRBJ2-1, with D possibly being TRBD2 (7 bases). The CDR3 loop is CASSPLGSGDIYNEQFF. CDR3 nucleotides: TGTGCCAGCAGCCCGCTGGGAAGCGGGGACATCTACAATGAGCAGTTCTTC.